Included here is one T cell receptor beta chain sequence, with context. Per the original methods: ImmunoSEQ output lacked quality scores and full-length reads, limiting matched filtering. Sequencing used immunoSEQ multiplex PCR; TCRdb keeps in-frame clones, though not all of them. That table gives V, J and clone size, and the DNA gave D and trimming. The sample lists around 2.5 million clones; 93% were seen once. Splitting the CD4+ cells yielded a CD45RA+ naive subset and a CD45RA-negative memory subset. V was clipped by 3 bases and J by 0 bases, with 12 bases between them. Germline V gene data show CDR1 as SNHLY and CDR2 as FYNNEI. The CDR3 has 15 residues. This sample was taken from a study of shared clonotypes between healthy human individuals. Study as a whole: CD4 naive cells filled three plates per donor, CD4 memory three, CD8 naive two and CD8 memory one.

The chain employs TRBV2 and TRBJ2-7; D is tentatively TRBD1 or TRBD2 (5 bases each). Specimen: naive CD4+ T cells from PBMCs. Regarding subset: CD45RA+ positively selected. The receptor was isolated from a young man in good health. Some clones in this sample may be carry-over from other donors' samples. The CDR3 sequence: CASSEHNGASYEQYF. CDR3 DNA sequence: TGTGCCAGCAGTGAGCATAACGGGGCCTCCTACGAGCAGTACTTC.